This passage covers 21 T cell receptor beta chains from one sample sequenced in a study of T-cell memory formation after mild COVID-19. TCRdb processed the 5' RACE reads anew with MiXCR; each CDR3 protein has one entry. The sample includes 300,000 to 400,000 distinct CDR3 sequences, 20% to 25% of them seen just once. Sequences were obtained from PBMCs or a T cell subset sorted from them (not recorded which). These receptors were collected from an adult woman who had mild COVID-19 (a few samples of this study predate the infection). Cell type and time point are not known.

This clonotype was observed many times. The chain carries TRBV4-2 and TRBJ2-7; no clear D. V was cut by 0 bases and J by 1 base, with 10 bases left in between. In germline, CDR1 is LGHNA, CDR2 YNFKEQ. The CDR3 runs to 15 residues. The CDR3 spells CASSQDPGGSYEQYF. The CDR3 bases are TGTGCCAGCAGCCAAGATCCTGGCGGATCCTACGAGCAGTACTTC.

This clonotype was detected only a few times. This chain uses TRBV12-3 or TRBV12-4 with TRBJ2-1; D is unresolved. The CDR3 totals 13 residues. V was trimmed by 7 bases and J by 7 bases, leaving 14 bases between them. The CDR3 sequence is CASTTTAWNEQFF. CDR3 nucleotide sequence: TGTGCCAGCACCACGACGGCTTGGAATGAGCAGTTCTTC.

This clonotype was found a few times. The chain recombines TRBV4-2 with TRBJ2-5; TRBD1 or TRBD2 may be the D gene (5 bases each). The germline V gene encodes CDR1 LGHNA and CDR2 YNFKEQ. V lost 3 bases and J 6 bases, leaving 20 bases between the germline ends. The CDR3 is made up of 16 amino acids. CDR3 DNA sequence: TGTGCCAGCAGCCACAGTGAACAGGCCCCCGGGAAGACCCAGTACTTC. Translation: CASSHSEQAPGKTQYF.

This clonotype was detected only a few times. The gene calls are TRBV29-1 and TRBJ2-2, with D perhaps matching TRBD1 (5 bases). CDR3 length: 13 amino acids. Germline CDR1 reads SQVTM; CDR2 reads ANQGSEA. V was shortened by 7 bases and J by 7 bases, with 16 bases between the two germline ends. The CDR3 protein is CSALKGEGGELFF. CDR3 sequence (DNA): TGCAGCGCCTTAAAAGGGGAAGGCGGGGAGCTGTTTTTT.

The sample holds a few counts of this clonotype. The V and J genes are TRBV18 and TRBJ2-1; TRBD1 agrees at 7 bases. Germline V CDR1 and CDR2: KGHSH, LQKENI. The CDR3 length is 18 residues. The V segment lost 6 bases and the J segment 1 base; nucleotides outside the gene matches: 15. The CDR3: CASSSTGKDRVSYNEQFF. CDR3 DNA sequence: TGTGCCAGCTCCAGTACGGGGAAAGACAGGGTTTCCTACAATGAGCAGTTCTTC.

This clonotype was detected many times. The chain links TRBV28 to TRBJ2-7, with a weak D call TRBD2 (5 bases). The CDR3 extends over 13 amino acids. V shed 2 bases and J shed 2 bases, with 7 bases lying between them. CDR1 and CDR2 (germline): MDHEN, SYDVKM. The CDR3 sequence is CASSLQRTYEQYF. In DNA, the CDR3 is TGTGCCAGCAGTTTACAGCGGACCTACGAGCAGTACTTC.

The gene calls are TRBV5-4 and TRBJ1-2; maybe TRBD1 (6 bases). Trimming left V 0 bases short and J 7 bases short, with 7 bases between. This CDR3 comprises 12 residues. Germline CDR1 is SGHNT and CDR2 is YYREEE (reference sequence). The CDR3 protein is CASSLDRAGYTF. CDR3 bases: TGTGCCAGCAGCTTGGACAGGGCTGGCTACACCTTC.

This clonotype has more than one count but fewer than ten. The rearrangement links TRBV5-1 to TRBJ2-1; the D gene is possibly TRBD2 (5 bases). This CDR3 is 15 amino acids long. The V end lost 2 bases, the J end lost 0 bases, and 9 bases lay between the germline ends. Germline CDR1 SGHRS, CDR2 YFSETQ. CDR3 nucleotides: TGCGCCAGCAGCTTATCAGCGGTCTCCTACAATGAGCAGTTCTTC. Encoded protein: CASSLSAVSYNEQFF.

This clonotype was seen more than once but under ten times. The rearrangement joins TRBV20-1 to TRBJ2-5; D may be TRBD2 (6 bases). The CDR3 extends over 14 amino acids. CDR1 is DFQATT, CDR2 SNEGSKA, per germline (reference sequence). V was pared by 1 base and J by 5 bases, with 14 bases between. The CDR3 loop is CSARAGEERETQYF. CDR3 coding DNA: TGCAGTGCTAGAGCGGGAGAAGAGCGGGAGACCCAGTACTTC.

CDR3 nucleotides: TGTGCCAGCAGTCCCGTAAGACTAGTTCCCTACGAGCAGTACTTC. Protein: CASSPVRLVPYEQYF. The chain joins TRBV27 to TRBJ2-7; possibly TRBD2 for D (6 bases). The CDR3 covers 15 residues. CDR1 is MNHEY and CDR2 is SMNVEV in the germline V gene (reference sequence). Deletions cut 5 bases from V and 2 bases from J, with 16 bases between.

This clonotype was found a few times. The chain joins TRBV6-1 to TRBJ2-3; 8 bases are a match to TRBD1. Per germline, CDR1 MNHNS and CDR2 SASEGT. J lost 4 bases, V lost 6 bases, and 12 bases had no gene match. The CDR3 contains 16 residues. The CDR3 DNA sequence: TGTGCCAGCAGGCAAAGGACAGGGTGGGACCCAGATACGCAGTATTTT. The encoded protein is CASRQRTGWDPDTQYF.

This clonotype was seen a few times. V usage is TRBV12-3 or TRBV12-4 and J usage is TRBJ1-1; D remains ambiguous. CDR3 length: 12 amino acids. V was shortened by 1 base and J by 8 bases, with 8 bases between the two germline ends. The CDR3 nucleotides are TGTGCCAGCAGTTTAGGACAACTAGAAGCTTTCTTT. Amino acid sequence: CASSLGQLEAFF.

The chain employs TRBV11-1 and TRBJ2-7; D remains ambiguous. The germline V and J ends were trimmed by 5 bases and 7 bases, with 15 bases remaining between them. CDR1 and CDR2 (germline): SGHAT, FQDESV (reference sequence). The CDR3 consists of 13 residues. CDR3 sequence: CASSGRSVGEQYF. The CDR3 nucleotides read TGTGCCAGCAGCGGTCGATCAGTGGGAGAGCAGTACTTC.

This clonotype has just a few counts. This chain joins TRBV7-9 and TRBJ1-1, with D uncertain. Trimming stripped 0 bases from V and 12 bases from J, with 11 bases between. The germline CDR1 and CDR2 sequences are SEHNR and FQNEAQ (reference sequence). There are 12 residues in the CDR3. The CDR3 spells CASSLATLETFF. DNA of the CDR3: TGTGCCAGCAGCTTAGCCACCTTAGAGACTTTCTTT.

The V and J genes are TRBV12-5 and TRBJ2-3, with TRBD2 matching over 8 bases. This CDR3 has 14 residues. V dropped 7 bases and J dropped 5; count of bases not matched to a gene: 8. The germline V gene has CDR1 LGHNT and CDR2 FRNRAP. This CDR3 is CASVWREVKDTQYF. CDR3 DNA: TGTGCTAGTGTGTGGCGGGAGGTGAAAGATACGCAGTATTTT.

The V and J genes are TRBV20-1 and TRBJ2-7, with 9 bases fitting TRBD2. V trimming: 4 bases; J trimming: 0 bases; junction bases outside the gene matches: 10. The length of the CDR3 is 16 residues. Germline V gene lookup returns CDR1 DFQATT and CDR2 SNEGSKA (reference sequence). The CDR3 sequence is CSATGISGRSSYEQYF. CDR3 coding DNA: TGCAGTGCTACCGGGATTAGCGGGAGAAGCTCCTACGAGCAGTACTTC.

This clonotype was counted between two and nine times. CDR3 bases: TGCAGTGCTAGAGATCTCCTGACCACTGAAGCTTTCTTT. Protein: CSARDLLTTEAFF. This chain uses TRBV20-1 with TRBJ1-1, with D unresolved. Germline CDR1 DFQATT, CDR2 SNEGSKA (reference sequence). The CDR3 has 13 residues. V lost 0 bases, J lost 4 bases, and 9 bases lay in between.

This clonotype was recorded a few times. The chain combines TRBV2 with TRBJ1-2; D unclear. The germline CDR1 and CDR2 sequences are SNHLY and FYNNEI. Trimming cost V 8 bases and J 4 bases, with 20 bases left between them. The CDR3 is 15 residues long. The chain's CDR3 is CASPSPAGPSYGYTF. In nucleotides, the CDR3 is TGTGCCAGCCCGAGCCCGGCAGGCCCGAGCTATGGCTACACCTTC.

The chain combines TRBV6-1 with TRBJ2-7, with D possibly being TRBD2 (6 bases). Trimming took off 6 bases at V and 3 bases at J, with 18 bases between the two ends. This CDR3 region has 15 residues. The germline V gene has CDR1 MNHNS and CDR2 SASEGT. The CDR3 DNA sequence: TGTGCCAGCAGCCATGGGGGGTCGGCGGACTACGAGCAGTACTTC. Protein: CASSHGGSADYEQYF.

The rearrangement links TRBV29-1 to TRBJ2-7; 7 positions match TRBD2. Germline V gene lookup returns CDR1 SQVTM and CDR2 ANQGSEA. The CDR3 has 15 residues. Trimming at V came to 4 bases and at J to 4 bases, leaving 13 bases not matched to a gene. The CDR3 here is CSVVWSGAESYEQYF. CDR3 DNA: TGCAGCGTTGTTTGGAGCGGGGCGGAAAGTTACGAGCAGTACTTC.

The gene calls are TRBV28 and TRBJ2-7; TRBD1 agrees at 12 bases. Looked up from germline, CDR1 is MDHEN and CDR2 is SYDVKM. Germline trimming cut 3 bases from V and 3 bases from J; bases unmatched to any gene: 3. The length of the CDR3 is 15 residues. CDR3 sequence: CASSLWDRGLYEQYF. The CDR3 DNA sequence: TGTGCCAGCAGTTTGTGGGACAGGGGGCTCTACGAGCAGTACTTC.